This is a list of T cell receptor beta chains from one sample in a study of Ad26.COV2.S vaccination and SARS-CoV-2 variants. Profiling relied on immunoSEQ multiplex PCR, and the TCRdb table lists in-frame clones only, not all of them. The data hold more than 300,000 clones, with 75% to 90% observed a single time. This sample comprised peripheral blood, obtained in a trial of Ad26.COV2.S vaccine versus placebo. The receptors stem from a person aged 18-60 years who received the Ad26.COV2.S COVID-19 vaccine or a placebo. Each CDR3 is given with its conserved first and last residue. The order of the fields is J gene, D gene, V gene, CDR3 protein. A D gene is named only where the DNA matches it firmly.

TRBJ1-1 . TRBV5-1 CASSRSTGRGGTEAFF
TRBJ2-7 . TRBV4-3 CASSQGWESSYEQYF
TRBJ2-1 TRBD2 TRBV24-1 CATSESGGKHDEQFF
TRBJ1-5 . TRBV24-1 CATSEGGKAQHF
TRBJ2-7 . TRBV6-2/TRBV6-3 CASSYGGPPEQYF
TRBJ2-3 . TRBV7-8 CASSHGRAPGYTQYF
TRBJ2-7 TRBD2 TRBV4-3 CASSQGTSGPAYEQYF
TRBJ1-2 . TRBV6-6 CASSPTGLYGYTF
TRBJ2-7 TRBD2 TRBV18 CASSPEGPTSGSHLSYEQYF
TRBJ1-2 . TRBV19 CATGGPGRHGYTF
TRBJ2-2 . TRBV3-1/TRBV3-2 CASSQEDRYTGELFF
TRBJ1-1 . TRBV7-2 CASSLISGATEAFF
TRBJ1-2 TRBD1 TRBV20-1 CSARGTGLGYTF
TRBJ1-3 . TRBV6-2/TRBV6-3 CASSPGPWFSGNTIYF
TRBJ2-6 . TRBV28 CASNKATAGGANVLTF